What follows describes a single T cell receptor beta chain. Antigen specificity is unknown. This sample stems from a study of cytomegalovirus exposure and HLA in healthy donors. The overall study: From about 170 million T cells, an earlier analysis saw 120 million or so unique TCR beta sequences.

Findings and limits, study-wide: Reports described diagnosis of cytomegalovirus status by the classifier as highly specific and sensitive. In vitro confirmation showed a few CMV-associated chains to be CMV antigen specific. Some V segments (TRBV6-2 and TRBV6-3 among them) were excluded as indistinguishable.

The CDR3 is made up of 14 amino acids. Germline CDR1 and CDR2: SGHRS and YFSETQ. Trimming removed 3 bases from V and 4 bases from J, with 12 bases in between. The PCR ran on 60 Vbeta and 13 Jbeta primers. Here immunoSEQ multiplex PCR was the method, and the copy in TCRdb shows in-frame clones only, minus some. In the table there are 140,000 to 150,000 clones, around 84% of which are singletons. The chain links TRBV5-1 to TRBJ2-3, with D tentatively TRBD2 (5 bases). Material for sequencing was PBMCs. This clonotype was obtained from a man aged 40-49 years in good health and CMV-seropositive. In nucleotides, the CDR3 is TGCGCCAGCAGCTCCCGGGGAGCCGCAGATACGCAGTATTTT. It is translated as CASSSRGAADTQYF.